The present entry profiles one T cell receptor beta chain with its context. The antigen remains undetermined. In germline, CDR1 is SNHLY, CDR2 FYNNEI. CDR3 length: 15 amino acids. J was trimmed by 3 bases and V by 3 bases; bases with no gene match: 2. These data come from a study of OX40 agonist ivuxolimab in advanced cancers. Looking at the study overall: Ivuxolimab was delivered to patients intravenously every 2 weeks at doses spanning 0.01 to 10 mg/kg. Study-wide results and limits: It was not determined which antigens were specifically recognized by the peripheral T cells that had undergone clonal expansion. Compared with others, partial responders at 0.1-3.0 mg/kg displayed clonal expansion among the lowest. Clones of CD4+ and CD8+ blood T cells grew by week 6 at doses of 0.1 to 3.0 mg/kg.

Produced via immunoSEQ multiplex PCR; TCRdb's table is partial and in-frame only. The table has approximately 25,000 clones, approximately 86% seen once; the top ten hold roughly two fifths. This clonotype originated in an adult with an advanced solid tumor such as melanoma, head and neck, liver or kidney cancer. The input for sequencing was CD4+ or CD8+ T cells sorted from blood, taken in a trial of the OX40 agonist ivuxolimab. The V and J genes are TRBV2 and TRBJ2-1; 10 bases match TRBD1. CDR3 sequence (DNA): TGTGCCAGCAGTGAGGGGACAGGGGTCTACAATGAGCAGTTCTTC. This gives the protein CASSEGTGVYNEQFF.